These T cell receptor beta chains were read from a single sample in a study of blood T cell repertoires in COVID-19. Some clones are missing from TCRdb's copy, which holds only in-frame ones; the method was immunoSEQ multiplex PCR. Here the sample spans over 70,000 clones, around 88% being singletons. Sequencing was done on a sample of peripheral blood. The receptors stem from a human donor in a cohort sampled during active COVID-19. Both conserved end residues are part of each CDR3. The D gene is left open where the match is weak. Clone size is not always given. Where it is, it says once, few, many or a class for expanded clones.

d_gene,j_gene,v_gene,abundance,CDR3nt,CDR3aa
.,TRBJ1-4,TRBV2,once,TGTGCCAGCAGTGAACACGGGGGTGAAAAACTGTTTTTT,CASSEHGGEKLFF
.,TRBJ2-5,TRBV15,once,TGTGCCACCAACGATGGGGCGTTTGAGACCCAGTACTTC,CATNDGAFETQYF
TRBD2,TRBJ2-3,TRBV6-5,once,TGTGCCAGCAGTAACGGTGGCGGGGGTACAGATACGCAGTATTTT,CASSNGGGGTDTQYF
.,TRBJ1-1,TRBV6-5,.,TGTGCCAGCAGGGGCTCGGGGGAGAGGACTGAAGCTTTCTTT,CASRGSGERTEAFF
TRBD1,TRBJ2-4,TRBV5-1,.,TGCGCCAGCAGCTCTCCACAGGGGGGAGCCAAAAACATTCAGTACTTC,CASSSPQGGAKNIQYF
.,TRBJ1-6,TRBV4-3,.,TGCGCCAGCAGCCAAGATTGGAGGGAATCCTATAATTCACCCCTCCACTTT,CASSQDWRESYNSPLHF
.,TRBJ2-7,TRBV4-1,.,TGCGCCAGCAGCCAGGGCGGGTACGAGCAGTACTTC,CASSQGGYEQYF
.,TRBJ1-6,TRBV4-3,.,TGCGCCAGCAGCCAAGAATGGGAGGGGAATTCACCCCTCCACTTT,CASSQEWEGNSPLHF
.,TRBJ2-1,TRBV6-1,.,TGTGCCAGCAGTGAAGGGGGCAGGTACAATGAGCAGTTCTTC,CASSEGGRYNEQFF
.,TRBJ1-2,TRBV15,.,TGTGCCACCAGCAGTCCCCTCAGGAGGTTGGGCTATGGCTACACCTTC,CATSSPLRRLGYGYTF
.,TRBJ2-3,TRBV19,.,TGTGCCAGTAGTGCTTGGGACTTGCCAGATACGCAGTATTTT,CASSAWDLPDTQYF
TRBD1,TRBJ1-4,TRBV19,.,TGTGCCAGTAGTCCCAGGGACAGGACAACTAATGAAAAACTGTTTTTT,CASSPRDRTTNEKLFF